These 20 T cell receptor beta chains share one sample of origin, sequenced in a study of siplizumab effects on memory and regulatory T cells. Method: immunoSEQ multiplex PCR; TCRdb's copy keeps in-frame clones and lacks some. The sample has under 85,000 clones, over 70% seen once. Sequencing was carried out using Tregs sorted from blood. The receptors here all came from a human donor in good health.

The chain joins TRBV27 to TRBJ2-5, with TRBD1 identical over 11 bases. The CDR3 has 15 amino acids. V shed 3 bases, J shed 4 bases, and the junction held 4 bases outside the gene matches. CDR1 is MNHEY, CDR2 SMNVEV, per germline (reference sequence). Here the CDR3 DNA reads TGTGCCAGCAGTTTCCTCGGGACAGGGGGAGAGACCCAGTACTTC. Protein sequence: CASSFLGTGGETQYF.

The V gene is TRBV5-6, the J gene TRBJ1-5; D gene ambiguous. V gave up 0 bases and J gave up 11 bases, with 18 bases separating them. Germline assignment: CDR1 SGHDT and CDR2 YYEEEE. This CDR3 spans 15 amino acids. DNA for the CDR3: TGTGCCAGCAGCTTGGGACCGTTTCAGCCTGCAGCCCAGCATTTT. Protein: CASSLGPFQPAAQHF.

The J gene is TRBJ2-5, the V gene TRBV11-1, with D hard to call. V was trimmed by 5 bases and J by 3 bases, leaving 7 bases between them. This CDR3 has 12 residues. Germline CDR1 SGHAT, CDR2 FQDESV (reference sequence). Written as DNA, the CDR3 is TGTGCCAGCAGCATGTGGGAAGAGACCCAGTACTTC. It specifies CASSMWEETQYF.

The rearrangement uses TRBV28 and TRBJ2-1, with 9 bases matching TRBD2. The germline CDR1 and CDR2 sequences are MDHEN and SYDVKM. V trimming: 2 bases; J trimming: 16 bases; junction bases outside the gene matches: 6. The CDR3 covers 12 residues. The CDR3 loop is CASSLRSGSGFF. DNA for the CDR3: TGTGCCAGCAGTTTACGTAGCGGGAGTGGTTTCTTC.

The chain combines TRBV28 with TRBJ1-5; TRBD1 is a possible D gene (5 bases). This CDR3 spans 14 amino acids. Between the trimmed V and J ends, which lost 7 bases and 7 bases, there was a span of 17 bases. The germline CDR1 and CDR2 sequences are MDHEN and SYDVKM. The CDR3 loop is CASTEGVTRQPQHF. CDR3 coding DNA: TGTGCCAGCACCGAAGGGGTCACCAGGCAGCCCCAGCATTTT.

This chain links TRBV11-2 with TRBJ2-1; D perhaps matches TRBD2 (6 bases). Trimming shortened V by 2 bases and J by 7 bases, and 9 bases separated the two germline ends. This CDR3 is 13 amino acids long. Germline V gene data show CDR1 as SGHAT and CDR2 as FQNNGV. CDR3 in amino acids: CASSLSRGNEQFF. DNA for the CDR3: TGTGCCAGCAGCTTATCCCGGGGGAATGAGCAGTTCTTC.

The chain couples TRBV11-3 to TRBJ2-1; a weak D match, TRBD2 (7 bases). The CDR3 is 15 amino acids. Germline V gene sequence: CDR1 SGHNT, CDR2 YENEEA. V gave up 5 bases and J gave up 6 bases, with 17 bases separating them. The CDR3: CASSQGPQRGNEQFF. CDR3 bases: TGTGCCAGCAGCCAGGGGCCCCAGCGGGGCAATGAGCAGTTCTTC.

V usage is TRBV5-1 and J usage is TRBJ2-3; TRBD2 is a possible D gene (6 bases). Germline-derived CDR1 and CDR2 are SGHRS and YFSETQ. The CDR3 has 14 amino acids. The V end lost 4 bases, the J end lost 6 bases, and 15 bases lay between the germline ends. The CDR3 spells CASSGGLSRDTQYF. As DNA, the CDR3 is TGCGCCAGCAGCGGGGGACTCTCCCGGGATACGCAGTATTTT.

This clone occurred a few times. This sequence joins TRBV19 and TRBJ1-5, with D unclear. Germline lookup yields CDR1 LNHDA and CDR2 SQIVND (reference sequence). The CDR3 totals 14 residues. Trimming shortened V by 1 base and J by 4 bases, and 8 bases separated the two germline ends. Here the CDR3 reads CASSIVGGNQPQHF. The CDR3 DNA reads TGTGCCAGTAGTATAGTCGGCGGGAATCAGCCCCAGCATTTT.

This chain links TRBV28 with TRBJ2-1; possibly TRBD2 for D (6 bases). The V end was cut by 3 bases, the J end by 5 bases, with 17 bases between. This CDR3 is built from 16 residues. Per the germline V gene, CDR1 is MDHEN and CDR2 is SYDVKM. CDR3 sequence reads: CASSFLTRFLDNEQFF. In DNA form, the CDR3 reads TGTGCCAGCAGTTTCTTGACTAGATTCCTCGACAATGAGCAGTTCTTC.

The J gene is TRBJ2-7, the V gene TRBV28; 7 bases are shared with TRBD2. The V segment lost 5 bases and the J segment 3 bases; nucleotides outside the gene matches: 13. This CDR3 is 16 amino acids long. Germline lookup yields CDR1 MDHEN and CDR2 SYDVKM. CDR3 coding DNA: TGTGCCAGCAGTGCCTCTCTAGCGGCGAGGGGCTACGAGCAGTACTTC. Its translation: CASSASLAARGYEQYF. Full variable domain (missing parts from reference TRBV28 and TRBJ2-7): DVKVTQSSRYLVKRTGEKVFLECVQDMDHENMFWYRQDPGLGLRLIYFSYDVKMKEKGDIPEGYSVSREKKERFSLILESASTNQTSMYLCASSASLAARGYEQYFGPGTRLTVT.

The chain has TRBV25-1 and TRBJ1-1; possibly TRBD1 for D (5 bases). This CDR3 contains 11 residues. Germline V gene sequence: CDR1 MGHDK, CDR2 SYGVNS. The V gene lost 4 bases and the J gene lost 10 bases, with 10 bases spanning the gap. The CDR3 here is CASSAGGRAFF. CDR3 DNA sequence: TGTGCCAGCAGTGCCGGGGGGAGAGCTTTCTTT.

The chain is built from TRBV28 and TRBJ1-2; TRBD1 agrees at 10 bases. Per the germline V gene, CDR1 is MDHEN and CDR2 is SYDVKM. The CDR3 loop spans 17 amino acids. Trimming removed 6 bases from V and 4 bases from J; junction bases left unmatched: 14. CDR3 amino acids: CASSRSGTGEGGYGYTF. Written as DNA, the CDR3 is TGTGCCAGCAGCCGATCCGGGACAGGGGAGGGAGGCTATGGCTACACCTTC.

The V and J genes are TRBV13 and TRBJ2-3; TRBD2 aligns across 7 bases. J gave up 4 bases and V 5 bases, and 21 bases lay outside the gene matches. The CDR3 loop spans 19 amino acids. Germline V gene data show CDR1 as PRHDT and CDR2 as FYEKMQ (reference sequence). The CDR3 DNA sequence: TGTGCCAGCAGCCTACCCCACGCGGGAGTCCTAGGGTTTGCAGATACGCAGTATTTT. It yields the protein CASSLPHAGVLGFADTQYF. The full variable domain, completed using reference TRBV13 and TRBJ2-3, is AAGVIQSPRHLIKEKRETATLKCYPIPRHDTVYWYQQGPGQDPQFLISFYEKMQSDKGSIPDRFSAQQFSDYHSELNMSSLELGDSALYFCASSLPHAGVLGFADTQYFGPGTRLTVL.

This chain connects TRBV25-1 to TRBJ2-2, with unresolved D. This CDR3 comprises 17 residues. From germline, CDR1 is MGHDK and CDR2 SYGVNS. V was shortened by 6 bases and J by 0 bases, with 17 bases between the two germline ends. CDR3 region: CASSPAVGGTNTGELFF. Written as DNA, the CDR3 is TGTGCCAGCAGCCCGGCTGTCGGCGGAACGAACACCGGGGAGCTGTTTTTT.

The chain uses TRBV5-6 and TRBJ2-1; tentative D call: TRBD1 (6 bases). Germline V gene data show CDR1 as SGHDT and CDR2 as YYEEEE. Trimming removed 4 bases from V and 0 bases from J, with 20 bases in between. The CDR3 consists of 18 residues. CDR3: CASSPPGYRVGSYNEQFF. The CDR3 coding sequence is TGTGCCAGCAGCCCCCCGGGCTACAGGGTCGGCTCCTACAATGAGCAGTTCTTC.

V is TRBV2 and J is TRBJ2-4, with D tentatively TRBD2 (7 bases). V dropped 4 bases and J dropped 8 bases, with 12 bases sitting between them. Germline CDR1 SNHLY, CDR2 FYNNEI. CDR3 length: 13 residues. CDR3 DNA: TGTGCCAGCAGTGTAGGGGGGGCACACATTCAGTACTTC. Amino acid sequence: CASSVGGAHIQYF.

With respect to this clone: The sample carries other DNA sequences with the same CDR3. V usage is TRBV19 and J usage is TRBJ1-5; no clear D. This CDR3 spans 13 amino acids. V was pared by 3 bases and J by 1 base, with 4 bases between. Germline-derived CDR1 and CDR2 are LNHDA and SQIVND (reference sequence). In DNA, the CDR3 is TGTGCCAGTAGTATCGAGAGCAATCAGCCCCAGCATTTT. This encodes CASSIESNQPQHF. Full variable domain (outside the CDR3, taken from reference TRBV19 and TRBJ1-5): DGGITQSPKYLFRKEGQNVTLSCEQNLNHDAMYWYRQDPGQGLRLIYYSQIVNDFQKGDIAEGYSVSREKKESFPLTVTSAQKNPTAFYLCASSIESNQPQHFGDGTRLSIL.

The chain uses TRBV11-3 and TRBJ1-1; 9 bases fit TRBD1. Germline-derived CDR1 and CDR2 are SGHNT and YENEEA. J gave up 4 bases and V 7 bases, and 13 bases lay outside the gene matches. The CDR3 has 16 residues. Written as DNA, the CDR3 is TGTGCCAGCACTCAAACGGGACAGGGAAGTGTCACTGAAGCTTTCTTT. As protein: CASTQTGQGSVTEAFF.

The chain employs TRBV28 and TRBJ2-7; TRBD2 might be the D (5 bases). The germline gives CDR1 MDHEN, CDR2 SYDVKM. Trimming removed 7 bases at V and 5 bases at J, with 15 bases between. CDR3 length: 13 amino acids. The CDR3 DNA follows: TGTGCCAGCAATGGAGGTGGTTCCCACGAGCAGTACTTC. As protein: CASNGGGSHEQYF.